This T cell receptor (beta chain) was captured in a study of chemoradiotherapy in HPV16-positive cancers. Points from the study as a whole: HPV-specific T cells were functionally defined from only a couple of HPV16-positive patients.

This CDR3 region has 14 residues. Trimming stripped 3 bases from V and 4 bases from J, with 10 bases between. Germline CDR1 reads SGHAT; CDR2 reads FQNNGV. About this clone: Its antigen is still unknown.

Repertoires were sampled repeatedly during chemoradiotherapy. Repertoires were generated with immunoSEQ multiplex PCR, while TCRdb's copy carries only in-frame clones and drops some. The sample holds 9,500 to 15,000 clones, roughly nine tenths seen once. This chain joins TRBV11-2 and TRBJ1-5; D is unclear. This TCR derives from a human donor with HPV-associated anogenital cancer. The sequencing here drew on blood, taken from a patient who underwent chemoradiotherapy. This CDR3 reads CASSFSGKNQPQHF. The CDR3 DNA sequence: TGTGCCAGCAGCTTTTCCGGGAAAAATCAGCCCCAGCATTTT.